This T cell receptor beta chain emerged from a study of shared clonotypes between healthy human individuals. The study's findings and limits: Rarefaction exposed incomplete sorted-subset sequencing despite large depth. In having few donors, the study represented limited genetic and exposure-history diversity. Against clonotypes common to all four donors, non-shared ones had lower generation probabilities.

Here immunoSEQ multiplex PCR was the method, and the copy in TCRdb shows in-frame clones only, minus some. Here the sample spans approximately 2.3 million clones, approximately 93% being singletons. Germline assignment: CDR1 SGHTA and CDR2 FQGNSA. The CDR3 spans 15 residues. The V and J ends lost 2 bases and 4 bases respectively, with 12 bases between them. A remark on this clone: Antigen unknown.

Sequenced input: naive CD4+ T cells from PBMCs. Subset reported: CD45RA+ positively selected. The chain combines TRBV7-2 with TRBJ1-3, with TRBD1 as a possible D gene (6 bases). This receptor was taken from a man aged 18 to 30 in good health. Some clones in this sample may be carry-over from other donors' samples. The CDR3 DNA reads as TGTGCCAGCAGCTTAAGCGCAGGGGACGGAAACACCATATATTTT. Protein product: CASSLSAGDGNTIYF.